The rows below give T cell receptor beta chains drawn from one sample of a study of T cell changes during pregnancy in multiple sclerosis. Clones were read by immunoSEQ multiplex PCR, and TCRdb kept only the in-frame ones, dropping some. This sample has tens of thousands of clones; roughly 92% occur once, and the top ten carry around 0.61%. Sequences were derived from CD4+ T cells from peripheral blood mononuclear cells, sampled in the third trimester of pregnancy. These receptors were collected from a female donor with multiple sclerosis, enrolled in a pregnancy study. The CDR3 runs from the conserved cysteine through the conserved F or W. A D gene is named only where the DNA matches it firmly. The listing skips clone size in some rows; elsewhere it reads once, few, many or a size class.

CDR3aa,CDR3nt,v_gene,d_gene,abundance,j_gene,len
CASSVEFQGLETTDTQYF,TGTGCCAGCAGCGTAGAGTTCCAAGGACTGGAAACCACAGATACGCAGTATTTT,TRBV9,NA,once,TRBJ2-3,18
CASSQEMGEGRGNTIYF,TGTGCCAGCAGCCAAGAAATGGGAGAAGGGCGAGGAAACACCATATATTTT,TRBV4-2,NA,once,TRBJ1-3,17
CASSIEWGRLNTEAFF,TGTGCCAGTAGTATAGAGTGGGGGCGACTAAACACTGAAGCTTTCTTT,TRBV19,NA,NA,TRBJ1-1,16
CASKREGLINEQFF,TGTGCCAGTAAGCGGGAGGGCCTCATCAATGAGCAGTTCTTC,TRBV19,TRBD2,NA,TRBJ2-1,14
CSVDAGTGFGEQYF,TGCAGCGTTGATGCCGGGACAGGATTCGGCGAGCAGTACTTC,TRBV29-1,TRBD1,NA,TRBJ2-7,14
CASSPPSRGTEAFF,TGTGCCAGCAGCCCCCCGAGTCGGGGCACTGAAGCTTTCTTT,TRBV9,NA,few,TRBJ1-1,14
CASSTAGTSGSVQYF,TGCGCCAGCAGCACAGCCGGGACTAGCGGGAGTGTGCAGTACTTC,TRBV5-1,TRBD2,NA,TRBJ2-7,15
CASSLLRGGSGNTIYF,TGTGCCAGCAGCTTATTGAGGGGGGGCTCTGGAAACACCATATATTTT,TRBV7-2,NA,NA,TRBJ1-3,16
CASSTWTSGRALHEQFF,TGTGCCAGCAGTACGTGGACTAGCGGGAGGGCCCTGCATGAGCAGTTCTTC,TRBV2,TRBD2,NA,TRBJ2-1,17
CAISESRTRNFNEQFF,TGTGCCATCAGTGAGTCTCGGACTAGAAATTTTAATGAGCAGTTCTTC,TRBV10-3,TRBD2,NA,TRBJ2-1,16
CSVSGTSTNQPQHF,TGCAGCGTATCCGGGACATCGACCAATCAGCCCCAGCATTTT,TRBV29-1,NA,NA,TRBJ1-5,14
CASSGSGGELNYGYTF,TGCGCCAGCAGTGGCTCAGGGGGCGAGCTTAACTATGGCTACACCTTC,TRBV5-1,TRBD1,NA,TRBJ1-2,16
CASSLGTAYTDTQYF,TGTGCCAGCAGCTTAGGGACAGCCTACACAGATACGCAGTATTTT,TRBV7-6,NA,NA,TRBJ2-3,15
CASRRPGTSGYEQYF,TGTGCCAGCCGCCGGCCTGGGACTAGCGGCTACGAGCAGTACTTC,TRBV6-5,TRBD2,NA,TRBJ2-7,15
CAWSVTGNHEQYF,TGTGCCTGGAGTGTAACCGGGAACCACGAGCAGTACTTC,TRBV30,NA,NA,TRBJ2-7,13
CASSQESTNTGELFF,TGTGCCAGCAGCCAAGAATCCACGAACACCGGGGAGCTGTTTTTT,TRBV4-2,NA,NA,TRBJ2-2,15